Listed here are 21 T cell receptor beta chains from one sample, sequenced in a study of Graves' ophthalmopathy and Graves' hyperthyroidism. The authors amplified TCR beta CDR3 regions, and they did so from RNA transcripts for repertoire sequencing. The authors performed first-round RT-PCR with HTBI primers and then a second-round multiplex PCR. Using its own MiXCR run on the multiplex PCR reads, TCRdb lists one record per CDR3 protein. This table has a few hundred thousand distinct CDR3 sequences, around a sixth appearing once. The sample comprised peripheral blood. All receptors derive from an adult man with Graves' ophthalmopathy.

At least ten counts were recorded for this clonotype. The chain couples TRBV20-1 to TRBJ1-5; 7 bases map to TRBD1. Germline trimming cut 0 bases from V and 7 bases from J; bases unmatched to any gene: 18. The CDR3 consists of 18 residues. Per the germline V gene, CDR1 is DFQATT and CDR2 is SNEGSKA (reference sequence). CDR3: CSARDTGVGPGGHQPQHF. The CDR3 nucleotides are TGCAGTGCTAGAGATACGGGCGTCGGGCCAGGGGGGCACCAGCCCCAGCATTTT.

This clonotype was counted at least ten times. V is TRBV6-6 and J is TRBJ1-2; D is uncertain. CDR3 length: 12 amino acids. Germline V gene lookup returns CDR1 MNHNY and CDR2 SVGAGI (reference sequence). Trimming removed 5 bases from V and 12 bases from J, with 16 bases in between. As DNA, the CDR3 is TGTGCCAGCAGTATAGGCCTCGGGGAGCACACCTTC. Its translation is CASSIGLGEHTF.

This clonotype was seen at least ten times. V is TRBV3-1 and J is TRBJ2-5, with 7 bases identical to TRBD2. This CDR3 is 17 amino acids long. Losses at the gene ends were 1 base for V and 1 base for J; bases not matched to a gene: 9. The germline gives CDR1 LGHDT, CDR2 YNNKEL (reference sequence). The DNA for the CDR3 is TGTGCCAGCAGCCAAGGGAGACGTTGGGGGGGCCAAGAGACCCAGTACTTC. It translates to CASSQGRRWGGQETQYF.

This clonotype occurred many times. V usage is TRBV4-2 and J usage is TRBJ1-5, with D possibly being TRBD1 (5 bases). The CDR3 length is 14 residues. The germline gives CDR1 LGHNA, CDR2 YNFKEQ. Trimming shortened V by 3 bases and J by 7 bases, and 13 bases separated the two germline ends. CDR3 DNA: TGTGCCAGCAGCCATACGACAGAAGAACAGCCCCAGCATTTT. It codes for CASSHTTEEQPQHF.

The chain links TRBV4-1 to TRBJ1-2, with D perhaps TRBD1 (5 bases). The CDR3 consists of 14 residues. The V end was cut by 4 bases, the J end by 7 bases, with 16 bases between. Germline assignment: CDR1 MGHRA and CDR2 YSYEKL. The CDR3 nucleotides read TGCGCCAGCAGCCGACAGACTAGCACTATTGGCTACACCTTC. This gives the protein CASSRQTSTIGYTF.

The sample holds many counts of this clonotype. The V gene is TRBV18, the J gene TRBJ1-5, with TRBD1 as a possible D gene (5 bases). This CDR3 contains 13 residues. CDR1 KGHSH and CDR2 LQKENI come from the germline V gene. V lost 5 bases, J lost 2 bases, and 7 bases lay in between. The CDR3 loop reads CASSTGGNQPQHF. DNA for the CDR3: TGTGCCAGCTCAACAGGTGGCAATCAGCCCCAGCATTTT.

The chain couples TRBV6-1 to TRBJ2-5; TRBD1 or TRBD2 may be the D gene (6 bases each). Trimming removed 4 bases at V and 7 bases at J, with 22 bases between. This CDR3 has 16 residues. Germline assignment: CDR1 MNHNS and CDR2 SASEGT. For the CDR3, the DNA is TGTGCCAGCAGTGCGGTCGGAACGGGGGTAGGGGGGACCCAGTACTTC. Amino acids: CASSAVGTGVGGTQYF.

This clonotype was counted only a few times. This sequence joins TRBV28 and TRBJ2-5; the D call may be TRBD1 or TRBD2 (5 bases each). The ends were cut back, 6 bases at V and 1 base at J, with 15 bases in the middle. CDR1 and CDR2 from the germline V gene are MDHEN and SYDVKM. CDR3 length equals 15 residues. The CDR3 DNA reads TGTGCCAGCAGCCCTCCGGGACGCAGCCAAGAGACCCAGTACTTC. Protein product: CASSPPGRSQETQYF.

This clonotype was seen repeatedly, ten times or more. Here the CDR3 reads CASGFGPSNQPQHF. The DNA for the CDR3 is TGTGCTAGTGGCTTCGGACCGAGCAATCAGCCCCAGCATTTT. The V and J genes are TRBV12-5 and TRBJ1-5; D is unclear. Trimming removed 6 bases at V and 1 base at J, with 10 bases between. This CDR3 region has 14 residues. The germline V gene encodes CDR1 LGHNT and CDR2 FRNRAP.

This clonotype was seen many times. The chain links TRBV20-1 to TRBJ2-2; no firm D call. This CDR3 has 12 amino acids. From germline, CDR1 is DFQATT and CDR2 SNEGSKA (reference sequence). CDR3 protein: CLPDLNTGELFF. The CDR3 coding sequence is TGCCTTCCCGACCTGAACACCGGGGAGCTGTTTTTT.

This clonotype was observed many times. This rearrangement joins TRBV6-1 to TRBJ2-5; D is perhaps TRBD2 (6 bases). The CDR3 sequence is 14 residues long. Between the trimmed V and J ends, which lost 3 bases and 5 bases, there was a span of 13 bases. The V gene's germline CDR1 is MNHNS and CDR2 SASEGT. CDR3 residues: CASSDPAGGETQYF. The CDR3 nucleotides read TGTGCCAGCAGTGATCCGGCAGGAGGGGAGACCCAGTACTTC.

This clonotype was detected ten times or more. The chain uses TRBV15 and TRBJ2-7, with 7 positions matching TRBD1. This CDR3 contains 14 residues. V lost 1 base and J lost 5; bases outside the gene matches: 5. The germline gives CDR1 LNHNV, CDR2 YYDKDF (reference sequence). DNA for the CDR3: TGTGCCACCAGCAGAGGACAGGGCCTCGACGAGCAGTACTTC. Amino acids: CATSRGQGLDEQYF.

In its sample, this clonotype was seen many times. The rearrangement links TRBV7-8 to TRBJ2-7, with TRBD1 as a possible D gene (5 bases). The CDR3 is 13 amino acids. Trimming shortened V by 5 bases and J by 6 bases, and 14 bases separated the two germline ends. Germline V gives CDR1 SGHVS, CDR2 FQNEAQ. The CDR3 spells CASSLIRAAEQYF. The CDR3 region has the DNA TGTGCCAGCAGCCTAATCAGGGCGGCCGAGCAGTACTTC.

This sequence joins TRBV20-1 and TRBJ2-5; no reliable D call. The CDR3 loop spans 10 amino acids. Trimming shortened V by 6 bases and J by 8 bases, and 10 bases separated the two germline ends. Germline loops: CDR1 DFQATT, CDR2 SNEGSKA (reference sequence). CDR3 protein: CSATSITQYF. CDR3 coding DNA: TGCAGTGCAACTTCTATTACCCAGTACTTC.

This clonotype was observed many times. The CDR3 nucleotides are TGCAGCGTGGGGACAGGGGGCGAATTGGGCTACACCTTC. Amino acids: CSVGTGGELGYTF. The chain has TRBV29-1 and TRBJ1-2; 12 positions match TRBD1. Germline V gene sequence: CDR1 SQVTM, CDR2 ANQGSEA. The CDR3 extends over 13 amino acids. J was trimmed by 8 bases and V by 6 bases; bases with no gene match: 7.

This clonotype was seen at least ten times. The CDR3 DNA follows: TGTGCCAGCAGTTTACGGACAGACTATAATTCACCCCTCCACTTT. It specifies CASSLRTDYNSPLHF. This chain uses TRBV27 with TRBJ1-6; D may be TRBD1 (6 bases). Deletions cut 2 bases from V and 3 bases from J, with 8 bases between. The CDR3 totals 15 residues. Germline CDR1 MNHEY, CDR2 SMNVEV (reference sequence).

This clonotype was counted many times. This rearrangement joins TRBV20-1 to TRBJ2-7; D is possibly TRBD1 (5 bases). Germline CDR1 DFQATT, CDR2 SNEGSKA (reference sequence). Trimming cost V 4 bases and J 3 bases, with 19 bases left between them. The CDR3 runs to 15 residues. CDR3 sequence (DNA): TGCAGTGCTACCTCCGAGACAGAGTCGTTCTACGAGCAGTACTTC. Its translation: CSATSETESFYEQYF.

This clonotype was counted a few times. Just one base apart from a much larger clone, this may be a read error. The chain has TRBV7-9 and TRBJ1-3; no clear D. From germline, CDR1 is SEHNR and CDR2 FQNEAQ (reference sequence). The CDR3 contains 12 residues. V was clipped by 5 bases and J by 7 bases, with 9 bases between them. CDR3 loop: CASSASWNTIYF. The CDR3 region has the DNA TGTGCCAGCAGCGCCTCATGGAACACCATATATTTT.

This clonotype has ten or more counts. The V and J genes are TRBV19 and TRBJ1-2; the D gene is possibly TRBD1 (6 bases). Germline CDR1 LNHDA, CDR2 SQIVND (reference sequence). This CDR3 spans 13 amino acids. With 10 bases removed from V and 6 bases from J, the gap between germline ends came to 18 bases. The CDR3 nucleotides read TGTGCCACCAGCCTAGGACAGAATAATGGCTACACCTTC. Its protein is CATSLGQNNGYTF. The whole variable domain, remainder taken from reference TRBV19 and TRBJ1-2, is DGGITQSPKYLFRKEGQNVTLSCEQNLNHDAMYWYRQDPGQGLRLIYYSQIVNDFQKGDIAEGYSVSREKKESFPLTVTSAQKNPTAFYLCATSLGQNNGYTFGSGTRLTVV.

In this sample, this clonotype turned up many times. V gene TRBV6-1 combines with J gene TRBJ2-5, with 11 bases matching TRBD2. V was pared by 6 bases and J by 4 bases, with 4 bases of the junction left unmatched. The CDR3 sequence is 14 residues long. The germline gives CDR1 MNHNS, CDR2 SASEGT. The CDR3 region is CASRTLAGAETQYF. CDR3 bases: TGTGCCAGCAGGACACTAGCGGGAGCAGAGACCCAGTACTTC.

On this clonotype itself: A junction end diverges from the germline sequence, so it may reflect a read error. The V gene is TRBV6-2 or TRBV6-3, the J gene TRBJ1-2; 10 bases match TRBD1. The CDR3 has 13 amino acids. CDR1 MNHEY and CDR2 SVGEGT come from the germline V gene. The chain's CDR3 is CASSETGGYGYNF. DNA for the CDR3: TGTGCCAGCAGTGAGACAGGGGGCTATGGCTACAACTTC.